The 27 T cell receptor beta chains presented below share a single source sample, sequenced in a study of T-cell memory formation after mild COVID-19. One entry per CDR3 protein, called by TCRdb with MiXCR from the 5' RACE reads. The sample carries 250,000 to 300,000 distinct CDR3 sequences, roughly 17% recorded once. Sequenced material: PBMCs or a T cell subset sorted from them (not recorded which). These TCRs come from a man aged 18 to 29 who had mild COVID-19 (a few samples of this study predate the infection). Cell type and time point are not known.

This clonotype has more than one count but fewer than ten. The V and J genes are TRBV7-2 and TRBJ1-1; D uncertain. Trimming cost V 5 bases and J 0 bases, with 13 bases left between them. Germline V gives CDR1 SGHTA, CDR2 FQGNSA. This CDR3 region has 15 residues. CDR3 in DNA: TGTGCCAGCAGCCCAGGAGGGTCTCTGAACACTGAAGCTTTCTTT. Its translation is CASSPGGSLNTEAFF.

This clonotype was detected ten times or more. CDR3 amino acids: CSVGDTEAFF. The CDR3 nucleotides are TGCAGCGTTGGTGACACTGAAGCTTTCTTT. The rearrangement joins TRBV29-1 to TRBJ1-1; D is unresolved. Germline lookup yields CDR1 SQVTM and CDR2 ANQGSEA. Trimming took 4 bases from V and 3 from J, leaving 3 bases between them. This CDR3 is 10 amino acids long.

This clonotype was detected only a few times. The chain couples TRBV7-9 to TRBJ2-3; D remains ambiguous. The germline gives CDR1 SEHNR, CDR2 FQNEAQ (reference sequence). The CDR3 has 16 residues. With 5 bases removed from V and 0 bases from J, the gap between germline ends came to 15 bases. CDR3 DNA: TGTGCCAGCAGCGAGAGGTGGACGACAAGCACAGATACGCAGTATTTT. Translation: CASSERWTTSTDTQYF.

This clonotype has just a few counts. The CDR3 sequence: CASSRRDVYGYTF. DNA for the CDR3: TGTGCCAGCAGCCGAAGGGACGTCTATGGCTACACCTTC. This chain joins TRBV7-2 and TRBJ1-2; D perhaps matches TRBD1 (5 bases). The germline V gene has CDR1 SGHTA and CDR2 FQGNSA. Trimming removed 5 bases at V and 4 bases at J, with 11 bases between. The CDR3 length is 13 residues.

This clonotype was recorded a few times. The chain recombines TRBV5-1 with TRBJ2-5; TRBD2 is a possible D gene (5 bases). The CDR3 contains 13 residues. CDR1 is SGHRS, CDR2 YFSETQ, per germline. The V gene lost 1 base and the J gene lost 5 bases, with 9 bases spanning the gap. CDR3 nucleotides: TGCGCCAGCAGCTTGCCCTGGGAGGAGACCCAGTACTTC. The encoded protein is CASSLPWEETQYF.

This clonotype appeared many times. This rearrangement joins TRBV5-1 to TRBJ2-2, with 9 nucleotides matching TRBD1. This CDR3 region has 16 residues. J lost 4 bases, V lost 2 bases, and 6 bases had no gene match. Germline V gives CDR1 SGHRS, CDR2 YFSETQ. CDR3 DNA sequence: TGCGCCAGCAGCTTTACAGGGGGCGAAGGCACCGGGGAGCTGTTTTTT. Translation: CASSFTGGEGTGELFF.

V gene TRBV6-5 combines with J gene TRBJ2-6; D is perhaps TRBD2 (5 bases). Germline V CDR1 and CDR2: MNHEY, SVGAGI. The CDR3 covers 15 residues. The V end was cut by 2 bases, the J end by 2 bases, with 7 bases between. The CDR3 protein is CASSYNGAGANVLTF. The CDR3 DNA reads as TGTGCCAGCAGTTACAACGGGGCTGGGGCCAACGTCCTGACTTTC.

This clonotype has only a few counts. V usage is TRBV12-3 or TRBV12-4 and J usage is TRBJ2-1, with 7 bases matching TRBD2. V lost 9 bases, J lost 3 bases, and 11 bases stayed unmatched. The CDR3 is made up of 15 amino acids. The CDR3: CASDLGRGGYNEQFF. CDR3 nucleotide sequence: TGTGCCAGTGATCTTGGGCGCGGGGGCTACAATGAGCAGTTCTTC.

This clonotype has just one count. The chain joins TRBV29-1 to TRBJ2-2; TRBD2 agrees at 10 bases. This CDR3 contains 15 residues. Germline values: CDR1 SQVTM, CDR2 ANQGSEA. Trimming cost V 2 bases and J 3 bases; bases outside gene matches: 3. The CDR3 DNA follows: TGCAGCGTTGAACCTAGCGGGGGCCACACCGGGGAGCTGTTTTTT. Translating gives CSVEPSGGHTGELFF.

This clonotype was seen a few times. The chain carries TRBV7-6 and TRBJ2-3, with TRBD2 matching 12 bases. Trimming cost V 6 bases and J 1 base; bases outside gene matches: 11. This CDR3 comprises 18 residues. Germline V gives CDR1 SGHVS, CDR2 FNYEAQ. CDR3 DNA sequence: TGTGCCAGCAGTTTACTAGCGGGGGGCCCGAGGGGCACAGATACGCAGTATTTT. Protein: CASSLLAGGPRGTDTQYF.

There are a few counts of this clonotype. J is TRBJ2-6 and V is TRBV29-1; unclear D gene. CDR1 is SQVTM and CDR2 is ANQGSEA in the germline V gene. Trimming cost V 5 bases and J 5 bases, with 4 bases left between them. The CDR3 runs to 11 residues. The CDR3 here is CSVRWANVLTF. The CDR3 DNA sequence: TGCAGCGTTCGCTGGGCCAACGTCCTGACTTTC.

The V call is TRBV20-1, the J call TRBJ2-3, with a possible D match to TRBD2 (6 bases). The V end was cut by 0 bases, the J end by 4 bases, with 14 bases between. The CDR3 has 15 amino acids. Germline V lookup: CDR1 DFQATT, CDR2 SNEGSKA (reference sequence). The CDR3 here is CSARDRLSGADTQYF. The CDR3 DNA reads as TGCAGTGCTAGAGATCGGCTATCGGGGGCAGATACGCAGTATTTT.

The chain carries TRBV6-2 or TRBV6-3 and TRBJ2-5, with TRBD1 matching 11 bases. Trimming took 4 bases from V and 5 from J; bases not matched to a gene: 3. The CDR3 is 14 residues long. Germline CDR1 and CDR2: MNHEY and SVGEGT. This CDR3 is CASSWGQGVETQYF. CDR3 DNA: TGTGCCAGCAGTTGGGGACAGGGGGTGGAGACCCAGTACTTC.

The chain recombines TRBV20-1 with TRBJ2-5; D perhaps matches TRBD1 (6 bases). Germline values: CDR1 DFQATT, CDR2 SNEGSKA (reference sequence). Trimming removed 7 bases from V and 1 base from J, with 13 bases in between. The CDR3 totals 13 residues. The CDR3 sequence is CSVYRQAQETQYF. The CDR3 coding sequence is TGCAGTGTATATCGACAGGCCCAAGAGACCCAGTACTTC.

This clonotype was counted only a few times. The chain links TRBV3-1 to TRBJ2-1; 7 positions match TRBD2. In germline, CDR1 is LGHDT, CDR2 YNNKEL (reference sequence). The CDR3 spans 14 residues. The V gene end was trimmed by 4 bases and the J gene end by 9 bases; junction bases not matched to a gene: 9. In DNA form, the CDR3 reads TGTGCCAGCAGCCCCGGGGGGACCCGGAGTGAGCAGTTCTTC. This sequence encodes CASSPGGTRSEQFF.

V is TRBV30 and J is TRBJ2-7; a weak D match, TRBD1 (6 bases). The V and J ends lost 3 bases and 2 bases respectively, with 17 bases between them. The germline gives CDR1 GTSNPN, CDR2 SVGIG (reference sequence). The CDR3 length is 15 residues. CDR3 in DNA: TGTGCCTGGAGGGCGAGGGGGATTGGCCCCTACGAGCAGTACTTC. Encoded protein: CAWRARGIGPYEQYF.

In its sample, this clonotype was seen many times. CDR3 nucleotides: TGTGCCAGCAGCGTAGTGGGCACAGATACGCAGTATTTT. Protein sequence: CASSVVGTDTQYF. The chain carries TRBV9 and TRBJ2-3; D is unclear. Germline CDR1 and CDR2: SGDLS and YYNGEE. This CDR3 comprises 13 residues. V was shortened by 0 bases and J by 1 base, with 3 bases between the two germline ends.

This clonotype has a handful of counts. The rearrangement links TRBV4-3 to TRBJ2-5; no clear D. V was pared by 0 bases and J by 5 bases, with 7 bases between. The CDR3 consists of 13 residues. CDR1 LGHNA and CDR2 YSLEER come from the germline V gene. The CDR3 loop is CASSQDFRETQYF. The CDR3 DNA reads TGCGCCAGCAGCCAAGATTTCAGGGAGACCCAGTACTTC.

This clonotype occurred a few times. The CDR3 here is CASSVTSGTKEDEQFF. DNA of the CDR3: TGTGCCAGCAGCGTCACTAGCGGGACAAAGGAGGATGAGCAGTTCTTC. The chain employs TRBV12-3 or TRBV12-4 and TRBJ2-1; 10 bases map to TRBD2. J was trimmed by 8 bases and V by 6 bases; bases with no gene match: 13. The length of the CDR3 is 16 residues.

The V gene is TRBV7-2, the J gene TRBJ1-2; D is ambiguous. Germline V lookup: CDR1 SGHTA, CDR2 FQGNSA. V dropped 3 bases and J dropped 0 bases, with 5 bases sitting between them. The CDR3 contains 13 residues. Here the CDR3 reads CASSFPANYGYTF. For the CDR3, the DNA is TGTGCCAGCAGCTTTCCAGCTAACTATGGCTACACCTTC.

The chain employs TRBV24-1 and TRBJ2-2; the D gene is possibly TRBD2 (6 bases). The CDR3 length is 11 residues. V lost 9 bases to trimming and J lost 7 bases, with 8 bases between them. In germline, CDR1 is KGHDR, CDR2 SFDVKD. The CDR3 sequence is CATGRRGELFF. The CDR3 region has the DNA TGTGCCACCGGGAGGCGCGGGGAGCTGTTTTTT.

The V and J genes are TRBV6-2 or TRBV6-3 and TRBJ1-1, with a tentative D call TRBD1 (6 bases). V was clipped by 6 bases and J by 3 bases, with 20 bases between them. This CDR3 spans 16 amino acids. Germline V gene lookup returns CDR1 MNHEY and CDR2 SVGEGT. Here the CDR3 DNA reads TGTGCCAGCAGGGGTCTGGGCGGACAGACAGACACTGAAGCTTTCTTT. Translating it yields CASRGLGGQTDTEAFF.

The V call is TRBV18, the J call TRBJ1-1; TRBD1 might be the D (5 bases). Deletions cut 6 bases from V and 1 base from J, with 9 bases between. This CDR3 has 13 amino acids. Per the germline V gene, CDR1 is KGHSH and CDR2 is LQKENI. In DNA, the CDR3 is TGTGCCAGCTCCGGGACGGAGAACACTGAAGCTTTCTTT. This encodes CASSGTENTEAFF.

V gene TRBV4-2 combines with J gene TRBJ1-1, with D unclear. Trimming took off 1 base at V and 6 bases at J, with 9 bases between the two ends. Germline loops: CDR1 LGHNA, CDR2 YNFKEQ. The CDR3 runs 13 residues. DNA for the CDR3: TGTGCCAGCAGCCAAGGAGTTGGACCTGAAGCTTTCTTT. Protein: CASSQGVGPEAFF.

This clonotype was counted ten times or more. The genes are TRBV20-1 and TRBJ1-4, with no clear D. CDR3 size: 11 residues. Looked up from germline, CDR1 is DFQATT and CDR2 is SNEGSKA (reference sequence). Trimming left V 6 bases short and J 15 bases short, with 17 bases between. Here the CDR3 DNA reads TGCAGTGCCCAACCGGGCGGGGAGGTGTTTTTT. Translated, it gives CSAQPGGEVFF.

The chain is built from TRBV7-8 and TRBJ1-1, with D unclear. Trimming took 5 bases from V and 5 from J, leaving 15 bases between them. Germline V gene data show CDR1 as SGHVS and CDR2 as FQNEAQ. The length of the CDR3 is 14 residues. The CDR3 DNA reads TGTGCCAGCAGCCCAACCCGTTCCGGGACTGAAGCTTTCTTT. This gives the protein CASSPTRSGTEAFF.

This clonotype appeared a few times. The V and J genes are TRBV2 and TRBJ2-5; D unclear. The CDR3 runs to 15 residues. CDR1 and CDR2 (germline): SNHLY, FYNNEI. Trimming pared 5 bases from V and 2 bases from J, leaving 15 bases between. In DNA, the CDR3 is TGTGCCAGCAGTAAATACCAAATCCCTCAAGAGACCCAGTACTTC. Translating gives CASSKYQIPQETQYF.